This TCR beta chain was observed in a study of technical replicates of blood from several donors. This CDR3 is 15 amino acids long. The V end lost 1 base, the J end lost 8 bases, and 15 bases lay between the germline ends. CDR1 and CDR2 (germline): SGHVS, FNYEAQ. This table comes from immunoSEQ multiplex PCR, and its TCRdb copy is limited to in-frame clones, with some not included. The sample carries just over 15,000 clones, over 70% recorded once. This clonotype was sampled from a human donor in good health. What was sequenced was PBMCs. V and J are TRBV7-6 and TRBJ2-1, with no clear D. The CDR3 loop reads CASSLDIRVVDEQFF. The CDR3, as DNA: TGTGCCAGCAGCTTAGATATTCGAGTAGTAGATGAGCAGTTCTTC. The entire variable domain, with the rest obtained from reference TRBV7-6 and TRBJ2-1, is as follows: GAGVSQSPRYKVTKRGQDVALRCDPISGHVSLYWYRQALGQGPEFLTYFNYEAQQDKSGLPNDRFSAERPEGSISTLTIQRTEQRDSAMYRCASSLDIRVVDEQFFGPGTRLTVL.